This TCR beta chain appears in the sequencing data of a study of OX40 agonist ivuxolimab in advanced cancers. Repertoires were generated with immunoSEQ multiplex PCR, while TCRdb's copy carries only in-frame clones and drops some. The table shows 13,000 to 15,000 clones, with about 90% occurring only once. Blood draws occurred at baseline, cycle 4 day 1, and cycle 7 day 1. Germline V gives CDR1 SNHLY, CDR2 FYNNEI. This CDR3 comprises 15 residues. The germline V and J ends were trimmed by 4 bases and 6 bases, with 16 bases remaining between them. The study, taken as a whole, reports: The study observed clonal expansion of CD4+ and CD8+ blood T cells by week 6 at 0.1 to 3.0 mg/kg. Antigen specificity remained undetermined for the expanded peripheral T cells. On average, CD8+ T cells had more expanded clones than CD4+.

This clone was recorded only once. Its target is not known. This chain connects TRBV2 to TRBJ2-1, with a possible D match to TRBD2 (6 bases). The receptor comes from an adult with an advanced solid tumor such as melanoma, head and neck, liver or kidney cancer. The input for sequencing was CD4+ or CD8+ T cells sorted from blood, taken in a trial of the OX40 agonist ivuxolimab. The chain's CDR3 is CASSVNRGTINEQFF. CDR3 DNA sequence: TGTGCCAGCAGTGTAAATCGGGGGACCATCAATGAGCAGTTCTTC.